The present TCR beta chain was sequenced within a study of Ad26.COV2.S vaccination and SARS-CoV-2 variants. Whole-study context: Doses of Ad26.COV2.S were injected into muscle once or twice, 56 days apart.

Sequencing was performed with immunoSEQ multiplex PCR; in TCRdb, only in-frame clones are kept and a portion is missing. Among 290,000 or so clones listed, 87% were seen once. The CDR3 runs 13 residues. Germline V gene sequence: CDR1 SGHTA, CDR2 FQGNSA. Trimming removed 2 bases at V and 6 bases at J, with 11 bases between. Treatment indicated: over 15 received Ad26.COV2.S at low or high dose, single or two shots; 5 received placebo; per-sample allocation not given. Each sample was drawn 63 days after the first injection (of vaccine or placebo). An Ad26 vector that expressed Wuhan-strain SARS-CoV-2 spike constituted the vaccine.

This chain links TRBV7-2 with TRBJ2-7; D not resolved. The receptor was isolated from a person aged 18-60 years who received the Ad26.COV2.S COVID-19 vaccine or a placebo. The specimen was peripheral blood, collected in a trial of Ad26.COV2.S vaccine versus placebo. The CDR3 bases are TGTGCCAGCAGCTTATCTTTCCCCCGCGAGCAGTACTTC. Its protein product is CASSLSFPREQYF.